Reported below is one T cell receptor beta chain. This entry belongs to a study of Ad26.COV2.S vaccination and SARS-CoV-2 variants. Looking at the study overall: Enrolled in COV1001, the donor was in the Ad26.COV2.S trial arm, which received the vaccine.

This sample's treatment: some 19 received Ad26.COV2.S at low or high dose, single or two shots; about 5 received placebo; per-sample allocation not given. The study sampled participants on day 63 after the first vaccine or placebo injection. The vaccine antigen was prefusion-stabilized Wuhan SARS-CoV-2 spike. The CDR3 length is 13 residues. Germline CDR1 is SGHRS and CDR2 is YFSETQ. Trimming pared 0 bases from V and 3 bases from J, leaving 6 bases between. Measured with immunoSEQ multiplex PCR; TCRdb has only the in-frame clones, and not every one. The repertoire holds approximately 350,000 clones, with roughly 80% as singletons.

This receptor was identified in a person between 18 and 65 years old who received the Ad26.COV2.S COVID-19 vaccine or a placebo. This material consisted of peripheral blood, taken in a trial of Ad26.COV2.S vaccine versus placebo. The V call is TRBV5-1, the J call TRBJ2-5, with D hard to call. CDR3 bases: TGCGCCAGCAGCTTGGGTCGAAAAGAGACCCAGTACTTC. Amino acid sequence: CASSLGRKETQYF.